This TCR beta chain was captured in a study of post-analysis software for immune sequencing data. Study outcomes and limitations: Among four to six TRBV segments more frequent in patients than controls were TRBV5-6, TRBV5-1 and TRBV20-1. Relative to controls, patients with multiple sclerosis showed significantly lower normalized Chao1 diversity. By F measure, strong co-clustering occurred among samples prepared in the same batch.

To note about this clonotype: Its antigen is currently unknown. The junction differs from germline at one of its ends, possibly a read error.

Looked up from germline, CDR1 is SEHNR and CDR2 is FQNEAQ (reference sequence). This CDR3 contains 15 residues. Every TCR beta cDNA library bore unique molecular identifiers. TCRdb re-called the PCR reads with MiXCR, one entry per CDR3 protein. This table holds some 450,000 distinct CDR3 sequences, approximately 45% found once. V usage is TRBV7-9 and J usage is TRBJ2-4; 12 bases agree with TRBD1. Sequencing used blood. The sequence was obtained from a girl aged 5 to 17 with multiple sclerosis. CDR3 loop: CASSQGQGAKNIRYF. CDR3 bases: TGCGCCAGCAGCCAGGGACAGGGGGCCAAAAACATTCGGTACTTC. Drawing the rest from reference TRBV7-9 and TRBJ2-4, the complete variable domain is DTGVSQNPRHKITKRGQNVTFRCDPISEHNRLYWYRQTLGQGPEFLTYFQNEAQLEKSRLLSDRFSAERPKGSFSTLEIQRTEQGDSAMYLCASSQGQGAKNIRYFGAGTRLSVL.